This entry describes one T cell receptor (beta chain). Its antigen remains unknown. This entry is derived from a study of post-analysis software for immune sequencing data. The germline V and J ends were trimmed by 0 bases and 3 bases, with 15 bases remaining between them. CDR1 is LNHDA and CDR2 is SQIVND in the germline V gene (reference sequence). The CDR3 consists of 16 residues. Study outcomes and limitations: Controls had lower frequencies than patients of about 5 TRBV segments, which included TRBV5-6, TRBV5-1 and TRBV20-1.

Included in the TCR beta cDNA libraries were unique molecular identifiers. TCRdb re-called the PCR reads through MiXCR, storing one row per CDR3 protein. The table records approximately 150,000 distinct CDR3 sequences, 25% to 35% of them present only once. This receptor was taken from a girl aged 5-17 years with multiple sclerosis. The V call is TRBV19, the J call TRBJ2-7; tentative D call: TRBD2 (5 bases). Sequencing used blood. In DNA form, the CDR3 reads TGTGCCAGTAGTATAGATGCCCCAGCGGAGCACTACGAGCAGTACTTC. Amino acids: CASSIDAPAEHYEQYF.